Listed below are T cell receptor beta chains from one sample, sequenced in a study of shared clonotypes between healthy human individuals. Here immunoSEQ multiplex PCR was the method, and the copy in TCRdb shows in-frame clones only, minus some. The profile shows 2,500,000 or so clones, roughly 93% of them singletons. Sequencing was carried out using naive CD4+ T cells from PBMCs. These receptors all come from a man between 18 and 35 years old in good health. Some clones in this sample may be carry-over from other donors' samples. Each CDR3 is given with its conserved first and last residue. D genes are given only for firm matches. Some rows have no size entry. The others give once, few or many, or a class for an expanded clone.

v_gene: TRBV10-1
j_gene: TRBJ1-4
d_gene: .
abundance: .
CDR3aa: CASSEFPQENEKLFF
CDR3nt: TGCGCCAGCAGTGAGTTCCCCCAGGAGAATGAAAAACTGTTTTTT

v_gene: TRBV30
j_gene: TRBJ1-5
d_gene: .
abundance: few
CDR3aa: CAWSFEGPQHF
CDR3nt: TGTGCCTGGAGTTTCGAGGGGCCCCAGCATTTT

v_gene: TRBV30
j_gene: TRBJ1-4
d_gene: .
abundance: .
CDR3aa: CAWSLKVGTFTEKLFF
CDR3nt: TGTGCCTGGAGCCTTAAAGTGGGGACGTTCACTGAAAAACTGTTTTTT

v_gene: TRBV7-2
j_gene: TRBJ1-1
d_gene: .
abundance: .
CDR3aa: CASRRGPNTEAFF
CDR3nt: TGTGCCAGCAGACGGGGACCTAACACTGAAGCTTTCTTT

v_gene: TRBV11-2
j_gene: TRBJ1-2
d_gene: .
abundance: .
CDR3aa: CASTQAPRQGGYTF
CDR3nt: TGTGCCAGCACCCAAGCGCCCCGGCAAGGGGGCTACACCTTC

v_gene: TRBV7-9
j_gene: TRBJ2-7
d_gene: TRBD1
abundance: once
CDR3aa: CASSLAGQGAEQYF
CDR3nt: TGTGCCAGCAGCTTAGCAGGACAGGGGGCCGAGCAGTACTTC

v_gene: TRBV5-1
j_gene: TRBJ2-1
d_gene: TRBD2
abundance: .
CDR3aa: CASSLDSGRARNEQFF
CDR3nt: TGCGCCAGCAGCTTGGATAGCGGGAGGGCCAGGAATGAGCAGTTCTTC

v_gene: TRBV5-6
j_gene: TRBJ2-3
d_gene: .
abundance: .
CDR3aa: CASSARRVADTQYF
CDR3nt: TGTGCCAGCAGCGCCCGGCGGGTGGCGGATACGCAGTATTTT

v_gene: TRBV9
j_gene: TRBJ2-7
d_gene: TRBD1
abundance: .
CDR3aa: CASSVVEGAEQYF
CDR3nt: TGTGCCAGCAGCGTAGTCGAGGGGGCAGAGCAGTACTTC

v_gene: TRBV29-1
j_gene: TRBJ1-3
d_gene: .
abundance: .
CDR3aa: CSVEVEGAGNTIYF
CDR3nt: TGCAGCGTTGAAGTTGAAGGGGCTGGAAACACCATATATTTT

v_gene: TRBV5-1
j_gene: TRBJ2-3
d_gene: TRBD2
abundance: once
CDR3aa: CASSFLGGGPGTQYF
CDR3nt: TGCGCCAGCAGCTTTTTGGGGGGAGGGCCTGGTACGCAGTATTTT

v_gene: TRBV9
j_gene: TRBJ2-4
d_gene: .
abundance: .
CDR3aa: CASSRSRWRNIQYF
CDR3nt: TGTGCCAGCAGCCGCTCTCGGTGGAGAAACATTCAGTACTTC

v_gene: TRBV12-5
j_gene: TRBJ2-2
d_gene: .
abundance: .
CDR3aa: CASGLGTANTGELFF
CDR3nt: TGTGCTAGTGGTTTGGGGACAGCGAACACCGGGGAGCTGTTTTTT

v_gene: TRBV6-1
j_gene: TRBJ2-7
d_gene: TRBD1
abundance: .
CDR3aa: CASRVGDSSSYEQYF
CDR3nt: TGTGCCAGCAGGGTAGGGGACAGTAGCTCCTACGAGCAGTACTTC

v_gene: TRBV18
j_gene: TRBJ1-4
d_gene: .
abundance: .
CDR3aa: CASSPFTGTTNEKLFF
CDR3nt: TGTGCCAGCTCACCTTTTACAGGGACAACTAATGAAAAACTGTTTTTT

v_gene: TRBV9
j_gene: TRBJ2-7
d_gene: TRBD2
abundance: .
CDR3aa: CASSASGTPGNEQYF
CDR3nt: TGTGCCAGCAGCGCTAGCGGGACCCCAGGGAACGAGCAGTACTTC

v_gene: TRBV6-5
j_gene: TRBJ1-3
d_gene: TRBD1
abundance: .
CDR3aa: CASSYRTGLGNTIYF
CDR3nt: TGTGCCAGCAGTTACCGGACAGGACTTGGAAACACCATATATTTT

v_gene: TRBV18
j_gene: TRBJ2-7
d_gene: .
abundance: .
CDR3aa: CASSPYFPGLGTHYEQYF
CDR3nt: TGTGCCAGCTCACCCTACTTCCCGGGGTTAGGGACCCACTACGAGCAGTACTTC

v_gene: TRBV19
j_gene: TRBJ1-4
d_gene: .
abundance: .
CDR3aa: CATRGRNEKLFF
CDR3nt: TGTGCCACACGGGGCAGGAATGAAAAACTGTTTTTT

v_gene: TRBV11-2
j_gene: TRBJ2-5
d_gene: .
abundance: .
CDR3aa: CASSLGTEFTQYF
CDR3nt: TGTGCCAGCAGCTTAGGCACCGAATTCACCCAGTACTTC

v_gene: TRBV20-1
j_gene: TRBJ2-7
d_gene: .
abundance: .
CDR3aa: CSAPLVSEQYF
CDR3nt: TGCAGTGCTCCACTAGTCTCCGAGCAGTACTTC

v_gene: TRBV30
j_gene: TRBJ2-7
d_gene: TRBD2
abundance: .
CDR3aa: CAWSVSGTSGLEQYF
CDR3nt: TGTGCCTGGAGTGTAAGTGGGACTAGCGGGCTGGAGCAGTACTTC

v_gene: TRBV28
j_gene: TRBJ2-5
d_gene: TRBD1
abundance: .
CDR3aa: CASTLGTGAAKETQYF
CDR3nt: TGTGCCAGCACCTTGGGGACAGGGGCGGCCAAAGAGACCCAGTACTTC

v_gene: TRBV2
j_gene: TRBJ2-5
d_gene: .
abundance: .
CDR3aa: CASSRRRETQYF
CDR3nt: TGTGCCAGCAGTCGTAGGAGGGAGACCCAGTACTTC

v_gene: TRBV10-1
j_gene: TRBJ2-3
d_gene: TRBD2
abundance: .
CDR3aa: CASSSLAGVTDTQYF
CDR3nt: TGCGCCAGCAGCTCACTAGCGGGAGTCACAGATACGCAGTATTTT

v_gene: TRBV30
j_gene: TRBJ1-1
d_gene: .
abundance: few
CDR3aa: CAWTSGGEAFF
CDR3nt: TGTGCCTGGACAAGCGGGGGTGAAGCTTTCTTT

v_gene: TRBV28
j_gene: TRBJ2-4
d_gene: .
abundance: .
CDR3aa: CASSPPGDAKNIQYF
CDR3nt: TGTGCCAGCAGCCCACCAGGGGATGCCAAAAACATTCAGTACTTC

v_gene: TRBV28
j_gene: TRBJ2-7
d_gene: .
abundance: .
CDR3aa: CASRPPGIKQYF
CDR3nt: TGTGCCAGCAGACCCCCGGGTATCAAGCAGTACTTC

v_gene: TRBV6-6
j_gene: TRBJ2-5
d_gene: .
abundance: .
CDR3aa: CASSSDSGRGETQYF
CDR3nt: TGTGCCAGCAGTTCGGATTCTGGGAGGGGGGAGACCCAGTACTTC

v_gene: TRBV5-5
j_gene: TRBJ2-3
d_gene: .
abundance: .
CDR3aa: CASSLAWGQGAYF
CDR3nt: .

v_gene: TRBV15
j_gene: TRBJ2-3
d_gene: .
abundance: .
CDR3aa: CATSRDTRKDTQYF
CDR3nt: TGTGCCACCAGCAGAGATACCCGGAAAGATACGCAGTATTTT

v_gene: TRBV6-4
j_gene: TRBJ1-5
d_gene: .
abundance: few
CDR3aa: CASSRFRNQPQHF
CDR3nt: TGTGCCAGCAGCAGGTTTCGCAATCAGCCCCAGCATTTT

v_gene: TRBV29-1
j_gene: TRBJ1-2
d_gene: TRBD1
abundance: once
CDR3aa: CSVGPGQRTGYGYTF
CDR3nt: TGCAGCGTTGGACCGGGACAGAGGACTGGCTATGGCTACACCTTC

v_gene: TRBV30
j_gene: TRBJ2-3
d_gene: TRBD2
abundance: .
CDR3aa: CAWSVRGSGSTDTQYF
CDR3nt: TGTGCCTGGAGTGTAAGAGGTAGCGGGAGCACAGATACGCAGTATTTT

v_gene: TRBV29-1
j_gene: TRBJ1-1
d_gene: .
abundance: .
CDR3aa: CSVVGLLGAEAFF
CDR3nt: TGCAGCGTTGTAGGGCTCTTAGGGGCTGAAGCTTTCTTT

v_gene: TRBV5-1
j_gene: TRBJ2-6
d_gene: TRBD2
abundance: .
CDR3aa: CASSSTSGSGANVLTF
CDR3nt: TGCGCCAGCAGTTCGACTAGCGGATCTGGGGCCAACGTCCTGACTTTC

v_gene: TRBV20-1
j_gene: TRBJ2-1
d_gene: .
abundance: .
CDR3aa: CSAVGGVEQFF
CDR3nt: TGCAGTGCCGTCGGGGGCGTAGAGCAGTTCTTC

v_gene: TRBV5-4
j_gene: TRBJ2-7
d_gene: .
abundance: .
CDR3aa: CASSLENYEQYF
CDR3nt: TGTGCCAGCAGCTTGGAAAATTACGAGCAGTACTTC

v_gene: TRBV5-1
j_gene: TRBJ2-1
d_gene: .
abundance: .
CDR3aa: CASFFSGQTYNEQFF
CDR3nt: TGCGCCAGCTTTTTTAGTGGACAGACGTACAATGAGCAGTTCTTC

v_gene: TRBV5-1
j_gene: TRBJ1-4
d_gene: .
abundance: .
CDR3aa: CASSWQGRDEKLFF
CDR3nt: TGCGCCAGCAGCTGGCAGGGACGGGATGAAAAACTGTTTTTT

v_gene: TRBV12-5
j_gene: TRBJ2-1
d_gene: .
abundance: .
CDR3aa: CASGWPDEQFF
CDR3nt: TGTGCTAGTGGTTGGCCTGATGAGCAGTTCTTC

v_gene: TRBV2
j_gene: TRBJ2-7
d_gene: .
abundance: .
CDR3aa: CASTSITGGAIYEQYF
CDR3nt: TGTGCCAGCACCTCTATTACAGGGGGGGCCATATACGAGCAGTACTTC

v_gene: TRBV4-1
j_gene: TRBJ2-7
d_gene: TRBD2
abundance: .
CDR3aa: CASSQGLAGSSYEQYF
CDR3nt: TGCGCCAGCAGCCAAGGACTAGCGGGTAGCTCCTACGAGCAGTACTTC

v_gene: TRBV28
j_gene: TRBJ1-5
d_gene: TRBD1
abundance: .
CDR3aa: CASSSSDRVKNF
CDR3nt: TGTGCCAGCAGTTCTTCCGACAGGGTGAAAAATTTT

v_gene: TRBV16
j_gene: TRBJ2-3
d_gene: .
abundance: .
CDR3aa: CASSQLVPGSSGSDTQYF
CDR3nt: TGTGCCAGCAGCCAACTGGTTCCCGGCAGCTCCGGTTCAGATACGCAGTATTTT

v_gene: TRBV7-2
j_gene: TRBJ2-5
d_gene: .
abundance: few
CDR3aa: CASSLVYQETQYF
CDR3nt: TGTGCCAGCAGCTTAGTGTACCAAGAGACCCAGTACTTC

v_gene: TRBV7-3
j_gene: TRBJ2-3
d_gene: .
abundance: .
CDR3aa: CASSPKPGPDTQYF
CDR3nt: TGTGCCAGCAGCCCTAAACCAGGCCCAGATACGCAGTATTTT

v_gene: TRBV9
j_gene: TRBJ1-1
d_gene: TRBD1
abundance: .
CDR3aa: CASSAGQHTEAFF
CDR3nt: TGTGCCAGCAGCGCGGGACAGCACACTGAAGCTTTCTTT

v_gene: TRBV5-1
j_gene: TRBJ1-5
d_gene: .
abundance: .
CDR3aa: CASSLEAGNGQPQHF
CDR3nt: TGCGCCAGCAGCTTGGAGGCGGGCAACGGGCAGCCCCAGCATTTT

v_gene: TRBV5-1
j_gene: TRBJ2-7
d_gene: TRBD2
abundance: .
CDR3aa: CASRDPGGIEQYF
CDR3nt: TGCGCCAGCAGGGATCCGGGGGGGATCGAGCAGTACTTC

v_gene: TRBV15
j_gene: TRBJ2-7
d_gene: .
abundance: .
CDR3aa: CATSRKGRGLSSYEQYF
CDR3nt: TGTGCCACCAGCAGAAAGGGACGGGGACTTAGCTCCTACGAGCAGTACTTC

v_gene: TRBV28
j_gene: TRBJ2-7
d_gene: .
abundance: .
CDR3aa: CASVSGTGTSYEQYF
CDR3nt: TGTGCCAGCGTTAGTGGGACGGGAACCTCCTACGAGCAGTACTTC

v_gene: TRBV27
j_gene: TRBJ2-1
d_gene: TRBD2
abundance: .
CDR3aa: CASSLIGAGGNEQFF
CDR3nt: TGTGCCAGCAGTTTAATCGGGGCGGGAGGCAATGAGCAGTTCTTC

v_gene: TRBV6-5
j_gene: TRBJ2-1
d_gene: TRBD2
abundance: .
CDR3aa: CASSSIAGGVHNEQFF
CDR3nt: TGTGCCAGCAGTTCGATAGCGGGAGGAGTTCACAATGAGCAGTTCTTC

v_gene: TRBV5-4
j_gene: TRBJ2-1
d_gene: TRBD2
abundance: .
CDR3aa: CASSGPGLAGGLKVYNEQFF
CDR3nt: TGTGCCAGCAGCGGGCCGGGACTAGCGGGGGGGTTAAAAGTCTACAATGAGCAGTTCTTC

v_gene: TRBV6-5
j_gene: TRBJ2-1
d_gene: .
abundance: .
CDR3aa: CASSLRGSGEQFF
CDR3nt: TGTGCCAGCAGCCTACGGGGTTCTGGTGAGCAGTTCTTC

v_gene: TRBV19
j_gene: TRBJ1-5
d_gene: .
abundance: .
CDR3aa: CASSTGHTSSTQPQHF
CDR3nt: TGTGCCAGTAGTACCGGACATACTTCAAGTACCCAGCCCCAGCATTTT

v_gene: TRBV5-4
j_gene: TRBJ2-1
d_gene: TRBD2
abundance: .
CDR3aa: CASSSQTGTSYNEQFF
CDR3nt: TGTGCCAGCAGCTCACAAACCGGGACTAGTTACAATGAGCAGTTCTTC

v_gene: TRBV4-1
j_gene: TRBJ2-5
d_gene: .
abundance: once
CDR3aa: CASSAQGRQETQYF
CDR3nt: TGCGCCAGCAGCGCTCAGGGGCGCCAAGAGACCCAGTACTTC